This TCR beta chain is drawn from a study of OX40 agonist ivuxolimab in advanced cancers. V shed 4 bases and J 4 bases; nucleotides not matched to a gene: 10. Germline V gene data show CDR1 as SGDLS and CDR2 as YYNGEE. This CDR3 has 15 residues. Some clones are missing from TCRdb's copy, which holds only in-frame ones; the method was immunoSEQ multiplex PCR. The sample contains 40,000 to 45,000 clones, approximately 90% of which appear only once. The sequences come from CD4+ or CD8+ T cells sorted from blood, collected in a trial of the OX40 agonist ivuxolimab. The source is an adult with an advanced solid tumor such as melanoma, head and neck, liver or kidney cancer. The chain has TRBV9 and TRBJ2-5, with 7 bases identical to TRBD2. The CDR3 loop is CASSSSSGDLETQYF. The CDR3 DNA reads TGTGCCAGCAGCTCCTCTAGCGGAGACCTAGAGACCCAGTACTTC.